The clone carrying this TCR beta chain was seen more than once but under ten times. The germline V gene has CDR1 LGHNT and CDR2 FRNRAP. The CDR3 is made up of 15 amino acids. V was trimmed by 1 base and J by 5 bases, leaving 14 bases between them. This record comes from a study of early T cells in non-severe SARS-CoV-2 infection. For the study at large: Sequenced bulk RNA came from whole blood that was unsorted, and chains were unpaired.

TCRdb re-called the 5' RACE reads through MiXCR, storing one row per CDR3 protein. In the table there are about 110,000 distinct CDR3 sequences, 9% to 14% of which are singletons. The chain recombines TRBV12-5 with TRBJ1-1; perhaps TRBD1 as D (6 bases). The origin of this receptor is an adult who was a healthcare worker with PCR-confirmed SARS-CoV-2 infection or an uninfected control (not recorded which). Input material: whole blood. In nucleotides, the CDR3 is TGTGCTAGTGGTTTGGGTCTTTCGGGGGCGACTGAAGCTTTCTTT. The encoded protein is CASGLGLSGATEAFF.